This T cell receptor beta chain derives from a study of T-cell memory formation after mild COVID-19. General study findings and limits: Later expanders leaned CD4+, whereas clones that contracted between day 15 and 85 were balanced CD4/CD8. Contracting CD4+ clones were located mainly in CM and EM, and CD8+ clones in EMRA.

As regards this clonotype: Antigen unknown.

TCRdb processed the 5' RACE reads anew with MiXCR; each CDR3 protein has one entry. The sample carries 450,000 to 650,000 distinct CDR3 sequences, 20% recorded once. The clonotype originates from an adult woman who had mild COVID-19 (a few samples of this study predate the infection). Cell type and time point are not known. The specimen was PBMCs or a T cell subset sorted from them (not recorded which).

DNA of the CDR3: TGTGCCAGCAGCTTCCACAGGGAAGAGACCCAGTACTTC. It codes for CASSFHREETQYF. This chain connects TRBV7-2 to TRBJ2-5; D possibly corresponds to TRBD1 (6 bases). From germline, CDR1 is SGHTA and CDR2 FQGNSA. Trimming shortened V by 3 bases and J by 3 bases, and 8 bases separated the two germline ends. This CDR3 is built from 13 residues.